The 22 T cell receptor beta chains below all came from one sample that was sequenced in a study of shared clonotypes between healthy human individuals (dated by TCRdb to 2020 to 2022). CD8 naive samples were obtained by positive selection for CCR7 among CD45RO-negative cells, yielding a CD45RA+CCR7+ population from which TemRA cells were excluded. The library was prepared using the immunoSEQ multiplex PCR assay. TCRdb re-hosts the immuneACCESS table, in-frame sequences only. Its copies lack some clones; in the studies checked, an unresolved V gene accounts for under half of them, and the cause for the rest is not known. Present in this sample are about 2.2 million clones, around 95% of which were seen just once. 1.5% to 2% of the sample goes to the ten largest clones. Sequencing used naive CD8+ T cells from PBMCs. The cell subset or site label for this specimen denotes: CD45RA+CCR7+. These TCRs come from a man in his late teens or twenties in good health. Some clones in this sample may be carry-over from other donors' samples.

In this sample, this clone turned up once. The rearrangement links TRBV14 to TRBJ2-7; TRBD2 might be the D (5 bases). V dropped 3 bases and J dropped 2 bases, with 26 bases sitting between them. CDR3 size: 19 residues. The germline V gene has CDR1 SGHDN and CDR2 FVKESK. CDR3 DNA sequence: TGTGCCAGCAGCCAGATTCGAGAACTTGAGGGAGCGATTACCTACGAGCAGTACTTC. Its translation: CASSQIRELEGAITYEQYF.

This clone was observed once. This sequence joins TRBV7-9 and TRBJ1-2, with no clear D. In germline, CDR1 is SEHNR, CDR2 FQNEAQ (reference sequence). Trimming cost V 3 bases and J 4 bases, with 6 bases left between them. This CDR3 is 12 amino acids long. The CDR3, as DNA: TGTGCCAGCAGCTTCAGTCCCTATGGCTACACCTTC. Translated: CASSFSPYGYTF.

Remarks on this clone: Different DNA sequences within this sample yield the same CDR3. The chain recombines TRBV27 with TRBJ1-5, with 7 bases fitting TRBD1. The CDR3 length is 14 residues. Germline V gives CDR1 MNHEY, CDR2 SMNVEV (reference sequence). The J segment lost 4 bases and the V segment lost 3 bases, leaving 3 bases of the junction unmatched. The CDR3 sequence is CASSFRDSNQPQHF. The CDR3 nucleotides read TGTGCCAGCAGTTTCCGGGACAGTAATCAGCCCCAGCATTTT.

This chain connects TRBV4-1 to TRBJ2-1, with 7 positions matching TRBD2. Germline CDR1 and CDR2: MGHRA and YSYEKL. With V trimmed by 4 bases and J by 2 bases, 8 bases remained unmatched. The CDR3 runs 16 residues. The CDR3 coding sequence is TGCGCCAGCAGCCGCCTAGCGGAGGGGCCCTACAATGAGCAGTTCTTC. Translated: CASSRLAEGPYNEQFF.

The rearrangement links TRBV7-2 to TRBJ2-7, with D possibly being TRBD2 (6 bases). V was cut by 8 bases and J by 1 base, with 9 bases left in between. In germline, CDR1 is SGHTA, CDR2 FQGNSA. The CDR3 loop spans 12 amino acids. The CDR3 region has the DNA TGTGCCAGCGCGGGGAGGTCCTACGAGCAGTACTTC. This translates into CASAGRSYEQYF.

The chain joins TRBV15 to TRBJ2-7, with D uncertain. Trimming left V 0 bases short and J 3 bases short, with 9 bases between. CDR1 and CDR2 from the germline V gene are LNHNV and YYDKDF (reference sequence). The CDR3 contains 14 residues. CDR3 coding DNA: TGTGCCACCAGCAGAGACTTCGTTAGCTACGAGCAGTACTTC. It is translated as CATSRDFVSYEQYF.

In DNA, the CDR3 is TGCGCCAGCAGCCCCAGAGAAGGGGCAGGCCTCTATGGCTACACCTTC. Its translation: CASSPREGAGLYGYTF. The rearrangement joins TRBV4-1 to TRBJ1-2, with D perhaps matching TRBD1 (5 bases). The CDR3 totals 16 residues. Between the trimmed V and J ends, which lost 4 bases and 4 bases, there was a span of 19 bases. Germline assignment: CDR1 MGHRA and CDR2 YSYEKL.

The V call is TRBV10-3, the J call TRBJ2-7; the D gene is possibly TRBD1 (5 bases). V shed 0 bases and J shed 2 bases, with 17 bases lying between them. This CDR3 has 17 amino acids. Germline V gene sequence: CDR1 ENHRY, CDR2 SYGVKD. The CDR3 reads CAISESSLRGLAYEQYF. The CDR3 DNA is TGTGCCATCAGTGAGTCATCGTTAAGGGGCCTGGCCTACGAGCAGTACTTC.

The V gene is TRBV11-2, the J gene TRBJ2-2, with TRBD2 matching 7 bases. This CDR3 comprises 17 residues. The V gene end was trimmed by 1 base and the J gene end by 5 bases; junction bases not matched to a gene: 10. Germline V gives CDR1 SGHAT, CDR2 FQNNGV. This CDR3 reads CASSLAPAGSGTGELFF. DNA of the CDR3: TGTGCCAGCAGCTTAGCCCCAGCGGGGAGCGGAACCGGGGAGCTGTTTTTT.

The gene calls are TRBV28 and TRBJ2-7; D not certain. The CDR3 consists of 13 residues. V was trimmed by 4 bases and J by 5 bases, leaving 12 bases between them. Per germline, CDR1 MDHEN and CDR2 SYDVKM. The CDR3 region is CASSSRLSHEQYF. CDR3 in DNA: TGTGCCAGCAGTTCCCGCTTAAGCCACGAGCAGTACTTC.

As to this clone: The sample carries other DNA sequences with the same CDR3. CDR3 amino acids: CSVEGGRTYGYTF. CDR3 coding DNA: TGCAGCGTTGAAGGCGGCAGGACCTATGGCTACACCTTC. The V call is TRBV29-1, the J call TRBJ1-2; D is undetermined. V dropped 1 base and J dropped 4 bases, with 10 bases sitting between them. The CDR3 covers 13 residues. The V gene's germline CDR1 is SQVTM and CDR2 ANQGSEA.

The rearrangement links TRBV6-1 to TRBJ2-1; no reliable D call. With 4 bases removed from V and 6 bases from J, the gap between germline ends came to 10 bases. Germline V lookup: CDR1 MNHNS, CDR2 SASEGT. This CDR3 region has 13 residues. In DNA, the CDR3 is TGTGCCAGCAGTGCTGGAGCGATCAATGAGCAGTTCTTC. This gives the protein CASSAGAINEQFF.

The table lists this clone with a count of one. CDR3 protein: CASSTPRTVLNEQFF. The CDR3 bases are TGTGCCAGCAGTACCCCTCGGACAGTGCTAAATGAGCAGTTCTTC. The V gene is TRBV28, the J gene TRBJ2-1, with D maybe TRBD1 (6 bases). CDR3 length equals 15 residues. Per the germline V gene, CDR1 is MDHEN and CDR2 is SYDVKM. V lost 5 bases to trimming and J lost 7 bases, with 18 bases between them.

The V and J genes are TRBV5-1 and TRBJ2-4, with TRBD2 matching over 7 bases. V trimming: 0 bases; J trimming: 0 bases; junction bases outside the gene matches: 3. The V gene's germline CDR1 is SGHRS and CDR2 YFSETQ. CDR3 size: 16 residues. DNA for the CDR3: TGCGCCAGCAGCTTGGGGCTAGCGGTAGCCAAAAACATTCAGTACTTC. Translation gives CASSLGLAVAKNIQYF.

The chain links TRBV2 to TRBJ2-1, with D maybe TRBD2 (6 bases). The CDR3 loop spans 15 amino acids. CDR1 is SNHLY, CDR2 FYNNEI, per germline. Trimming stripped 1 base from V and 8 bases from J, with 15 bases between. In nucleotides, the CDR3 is TGTGCCAGCAGTGAAGGCCCAGCGCGGGGCGATGAGCAGTTCTTC. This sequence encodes CASSEGPARGDEQFF.

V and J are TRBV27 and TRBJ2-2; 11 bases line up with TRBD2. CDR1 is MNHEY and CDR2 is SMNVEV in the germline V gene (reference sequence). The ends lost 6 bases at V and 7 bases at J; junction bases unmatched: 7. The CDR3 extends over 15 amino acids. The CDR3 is CASSRLAGTIGELFF. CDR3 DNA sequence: TGTGCCAGCAGCAGACTAGCGGGGACGATCGGGGAGCTGTTTTTT.

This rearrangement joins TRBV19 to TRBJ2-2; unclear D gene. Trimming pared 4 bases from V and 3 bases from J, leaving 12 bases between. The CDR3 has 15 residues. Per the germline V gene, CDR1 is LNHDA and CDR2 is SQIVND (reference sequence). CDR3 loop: CASSTRTADTGELFF. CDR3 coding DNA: TGTGCCAGTAGTACCCGGACGGCCGACACCGGGGAGCTGTTTTTT.

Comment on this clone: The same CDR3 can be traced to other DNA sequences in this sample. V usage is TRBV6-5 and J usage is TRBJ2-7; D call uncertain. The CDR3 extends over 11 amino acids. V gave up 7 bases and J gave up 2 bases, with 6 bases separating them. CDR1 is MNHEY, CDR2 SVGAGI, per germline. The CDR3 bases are TGTGCCAGCACTGGGACCTACGAGCAGTACTTC. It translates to CASTGTYEQYF.

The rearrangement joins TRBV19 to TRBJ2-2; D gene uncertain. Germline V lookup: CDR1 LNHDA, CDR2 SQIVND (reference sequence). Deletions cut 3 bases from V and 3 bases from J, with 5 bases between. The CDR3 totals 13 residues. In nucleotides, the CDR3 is TGTGCCAGTAGTATGGGGTACACCGGGGAGCTGTTTTTT. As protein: CASSMGYTGELFF.

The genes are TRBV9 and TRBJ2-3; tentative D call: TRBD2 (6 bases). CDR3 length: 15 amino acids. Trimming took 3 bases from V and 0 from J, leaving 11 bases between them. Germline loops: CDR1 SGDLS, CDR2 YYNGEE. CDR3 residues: CASSAQRASTDTQYF. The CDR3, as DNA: TGTGCCAGCAGCGCCCAGCGGGCCAGCACAGATACGCAGTATTTT.

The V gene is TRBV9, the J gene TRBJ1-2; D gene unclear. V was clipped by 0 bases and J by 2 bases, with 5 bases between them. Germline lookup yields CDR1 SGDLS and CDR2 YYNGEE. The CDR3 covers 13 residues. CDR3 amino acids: CASSVASNYGYTF. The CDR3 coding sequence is TGTGCCAGCAGCGTAGCATCAAACTATGGCTACACCTTC.

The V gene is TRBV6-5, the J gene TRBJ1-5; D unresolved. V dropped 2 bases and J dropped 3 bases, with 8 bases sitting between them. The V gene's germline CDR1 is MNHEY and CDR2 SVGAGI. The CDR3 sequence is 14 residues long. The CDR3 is CASSYTGPNQPQHF. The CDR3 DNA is TGTGCCAGCAGTTACACGGGTCCCAATCAGCCCCAGCATTTT.